This TCR beta chain was obtained from a study of blood T cell repertoires in COVID-19. Across the study: COVID-19 samples collected from the United States, Italy and Spain covered acute and convalescent phases. PBMCs, B-cell-depleted T cells, or T cells were the source of the cDNA or gDNA that made up the material.

As processed by the authors: Reference gene primer amplification in the assay estimated nucleated cell counts. The table came from immunoSEQ multiplex PCR; TCRdb's copy has only in-frame clones and leaves some out. D and trimming come from the DNA, and the V and J calls and clone size come from that table. The sample shows about 58,000 clones, 78% of them seen only once. This CDR3 region has 13 residues. Trimming pared 5 bases from V and 0 bases from J, leaving 8 bases between. The germline V gene encodes CDR1 GTSNPN and CDR2 SVGIG (reference sequence). The source of this sequence is a human donor in a cohort sampled during active COVID-19. The chain couples TRBV30 to TRBJ1-5; a weak D match, TRBD1 (5 bases). The sequenced sample was peripheral blood. The CDR3 DNA follows: TGTGCCTGGGGGGCCTTTAGCAATCAGCCCCAGCATTTT. It yields the protein CAWGAFSNQPQHF. The entire variable domain, with the rest obtained from reference TRBV30 and TRBJ1-5, is as follows: SQTIHQWPATLVQPVGSPLSLECTVEGTSNPNLYWYRQAAGRGLQLLFYSVGIGQISSEVPQNLSASRPQDRQFILSSKKLLLSDSGFYLCAWGAFSNQPQHFGDGTRLSIL.